These 5 T cell receptor beta chains originate from one sample sequenced in a study of blood T cells in healthy people across ages. Together with a sample-barcoded 5' primer, a J-beta primer mix was included in a second PCR lasting roughly 6 to 12 cycles. MiXCR was run by TCRdb on the 5' RACE reads, yielding one entry per CDR3 protein. Of about 1.4 million distinct CDR3 sequences listed, approximately 60% were seen once; the top ten hold over 6.5%. Sequenced material: blood. The receptors stem from a young man in good health.

This sequence joins TRBV4-2 and TRBJ2-5, with D perhaps TRBD1 or TRBD2 (5 bases each). This CDR3 has 18 residues. V lost 2 bases, J lost 5 bases, and 24 bases lay in between. Per the germline V gene, CDR1 is LGHNA and CDR2 is YNFKEQ. CDR3 bases: TGTGCCAGCAGCCAAACTGCGCACCGGGACCCCCGGGGCGAGACCCAGTACTTC. It encodes CASSQTAHRDPRGETQYF.

The J gene is TRBJ2-7, the V gene TRBV12-3 or TRBV12-4; 8 nucleotides agree with TRBD2. This CDR3 has 16 amino acids. V dropped 3 bases and J dropped 3; count of bases not matched to a gene: 10. CDR3 amino acids: CASSLPTGTRDYEQYF. CDR3 nucleotides: TGTGCCAGCAGTTTGCCCACCGGGACTAGAGACTACGAGCAGTACTTC.

The chain couples TRBV20-1 to TRBJ1-1; a weak D match, TRBD1 (5 bases). Between the trimmed V and J ends, which lost 6 bases and 0 bases, there was a span of 14 bases. The CDR3 contains 14 residues. Germline CDR1 is DFQATT and CDR2 is SNEGSKA (reference sequence). The CDR3, as DNA: TGCAGTGCCGCCCCCAGGGCTGTGAACACTGAAGCTTTCTTT. Its translation: CSAAPRAVNTEAFF.

This clonotype was observed at least ten times. The chain combines TRBV7-2 with TRBJ2-6; tentative D call: TRBD2 (6 bases). V was clipped by 0 bases and J by 4 bases, with 13 bases between them. The CDR3 is 17 amino acids. The germline V gene has CDR1 SGHTA and CDR2 FQGNSA. The CDR3 coding sequence is TGTGCCAGCAGCTTAGCCCCAGGAGGGAACGGGGCCAACGTCCTGACTTTC. Protein product: CASSLAPGGNGANVLTF.

This sequence joins TRBV29-1 and TRBJ2-7; D might be TRBD2 (7 bases). V lost 5 bases and J lost 4, with 15 bases in between. The CDR3 has 13 amino acids. CDR1 SQVTM and CDR2 ANQGSEA come from the germline V gene. The CDR3 DNA is TGCAGCGTTCACCCGGGGGGCAATTACGAGCAGTACTTC. This codes for CSVHPGGNYEQYF.